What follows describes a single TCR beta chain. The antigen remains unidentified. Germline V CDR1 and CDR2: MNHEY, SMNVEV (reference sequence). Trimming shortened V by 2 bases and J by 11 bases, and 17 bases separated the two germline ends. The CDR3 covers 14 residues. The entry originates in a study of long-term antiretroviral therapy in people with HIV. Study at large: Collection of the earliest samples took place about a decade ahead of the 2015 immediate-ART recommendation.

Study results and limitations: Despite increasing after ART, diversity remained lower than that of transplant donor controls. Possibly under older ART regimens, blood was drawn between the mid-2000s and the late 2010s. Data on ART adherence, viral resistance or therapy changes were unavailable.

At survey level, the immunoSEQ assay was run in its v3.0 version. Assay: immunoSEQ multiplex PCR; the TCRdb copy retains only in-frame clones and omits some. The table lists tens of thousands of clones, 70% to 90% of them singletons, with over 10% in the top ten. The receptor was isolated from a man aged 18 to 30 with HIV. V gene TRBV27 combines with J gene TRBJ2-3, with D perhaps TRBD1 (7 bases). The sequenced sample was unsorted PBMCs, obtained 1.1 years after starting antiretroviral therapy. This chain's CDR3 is CASSLGRGEGGQYF. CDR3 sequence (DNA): TGTGCCAGCAGTTTAGGCAGGGGGGAAGGTGGGCAGTATTTT.